Shown below are 30 T cell receptor beta chains from a single sample sequenced in a study of blood T cell repertoires in COVID-19. Assay: immunoSEQ multiplex PCR; the TCRdb copy retains only in-frame clones and omits some. The table lists 310,000 or so clones, roughly 86% of them singletons, with roughly 12% in the top ten. What was sequenced was peripheral blood. These receptors were obtained from a woman under 40 with COVID-19, enrolled during active disease.

The gene calls are TRBV10-3 and TRBJ2-7; 7 bases align to TRBD2. Germline-derived CDR1 and CDR2 are ENHRY and SYGVKD. This CDR3 is built from 14 residues. The trim removed 5 bases at V and 0 bases at J, leaving 4 bases unmatched. The CDR3 DNA sequence: TGTGCCATCAGTCCCGGGACTACCTCCTACGAGCAGTACTTC. Translating it yields CAISPGTTSYEQYF.

CDR3 nucleotides: TGTGCCAGCAGTGGACAGCGACCTAACTATGGCTACACCTTC. Residues: CASSGQRPNYGYTF. The chain carries TRBV2 and TRBJ1-2, with a possible D match to TRBD1 (5 bases). V dropped 4 bases and J dropped 0 bases, with 9 bases sitting between them. This CDR3 has 14 amino acids. Germline loops: CDR1 SNHLY, CDR2 FYNNEI.

The rearrangement uses TRBV11-2 and TRBJ2-2; TRBD1 agrees at 9 bases. From germline, CDR1 is SGHAT and CDR2 FQNNGV. V lost 5 bases, J lost 4 bases, and 8 bases stayed unmatched. This CDR3 region has 16 residues. The DNA of the CDR3 is TGTGCCAGCAGCCTAGGGGGACAGGGTCCCACCGGGGAGCTGTTTTTT. Encoded protein: CASSLGGQGPTGELFF.

The chain uses TRBV5-1 and TRBJ1-4; 7 bases line up with TRBD1. The germline gives CDR1 SGHRS, CDR2 YFSETQ. This CDR3 is built from 14 residues. V shed 2 bases and J 5 bases; nucleotides not matched to a gene: 3. As DNA, the CDR3 is TGCGCCAGCAGCTTAACAGGGGACAATGAAAAACTGTTTTTT. Protein sequence: CASSLTGDNEKLFF. Variable domain in full (rest from reference TRBV5-1 and TRBJ1-4): KAGVTQTPRYLIKTRGQQVTLSCSPISGHRSVSWYQQTPGQGLQFLFEYFSETQRNKGNFPGRFSGRQFSNSRSEMNVSTLELGDSALYLCASSLTGDNEKLFFGSGTQLSVL.

J is TRBJ1-6 and V is TRBV6-5; 9 nucleotides agree with TRBD1. This CDR3 is 15 amino acids long. CDR1 and CDR2 from the germline V gene are MNHEY and SVGAGI. The ends lost 6 bases at V and 8 bases at J; junction bases unmatched: 8. DNA for the CDR3: TGTGCCAGCAGGACTAACAGGGGGCAGGATTCACCCCTCCACTTT. Translated, it gives CASRTNRGQDSPLHF.

V gene TRBV5-1 combines with J gene TRBJ1-4; 10 bases are shared with TRBD1. Germline V CDR1 and CDR2: SGHRS, YFSETQ. The CDR3 totals 16 residues. Trimming at V came to 4 bases and at J to 4 bases, leaving 7 bases not matched to a gene. CDR3 coding DNA: TGCGCCAGCAGCCGTGACAGGGGGCGAGATAATGAAAAACTGTTTTTT. Translating gives CASSRDRGRDNEKLFF.

This clone appeared once. This sequence joins TRBV4-1 and TRBJ2-7, with TRBD2 matching 11 bases. V lost 4 bases to trimming and J lost 2 bases; unmatched junction nucleotides: 10. Germline CDR1 and CDR2: MGHRA and YSYEKL. The CDR3 length is 17 residues. CDR3 amino acids: CASSLGTSGGRTYEQYF. Written as DNA, the CDR3 is TGCGCCAGCAGCCTCGGGACTAGCGGAGGCCGAACCTACGAGCAGTACTTC.

The chain links TRBV7-9 to TRBJ2-5, with TRBD1 matching 11 bases. Per the germline V gene, CDR1 is SEHNR and CDR2 is FQNEAQ (reference sequence). V gave up 7 bases and J gave up 4 bases; unmatched junction bases: 8. The length of the CDR3 is 15 residues. The CDR3 is CASTPGTGGSETQYF. The CDR3 coding sequence is TGTGCCAGCACCCCTGGGACAGGGGGTTCAGAGACCCAGTACTTC.

The V call is TRBV7-2, the J call TRBJ2-2; D is undetermined. V dropped 2 bases and J dropped 4 bases, with 17 bases sitting between them. The CDR3 spans 17 residues. Germline V lookup: CDR1 SGHTA, CDR2 FQGNSA. The CDR3 region has the DNA TGTGCCAGCAGCTTACTCGCGGTTCCCACGGGCACCGGGGAGCTGTTTTTT. Protein product: CASSLLAVPTGTGELFF.

The rearrangement links TRBV23-1 to TRBJ2-7; D is ambiguous. TRBV23-1 is an open reading frame whose function is uncertain. The CDR3 extends over 12 amino acids. V was clipped by 6 bases and J by 2 bases, with 8 bases between them. The CDR3 here is CASRLIPYEQYF. The CDR3 coding sequence is TGCGCCAGCAGACTTATCCCCTACGAGCAGTACTTC.

This clone has only one observation. V gene TRBV9 combines with J gene TRBJ2-3; 7 positions agree with TRBD1. V trimming: 7 bases; J trimming: 2 bases; junction bases outside the gene matches: 10. The CDR3 consists of 15 residues. CDR1 is SGDLS, CDR2 YYNGEE, per germline. The CDR3 is CASGQGTEATDTQYF. The CDR3 DNA follows: TGTGCCAGCGGCCAGGGGACAGAAGCCACAGATACGCAGTATTTT.

The J gene is TRBJ2-6, the V gene TRBV19; D gene ambiguous. The germline gives CDR1 LNHDA, CDR2 SQIVND (reference sequence). The CDR3 has 14 residues. V lost 7 bases and J lost 2, with 9 bases in between. The CDR3 protein is CASTTVTGANVLTF. The CDR3 nucleotides read TGTGCCAGTACCACAGTCACTGGGGCCAACGTCCTGACTTTC.

This clone showed up just once. The chain employs TRBV10-2 and TRBJ1-2; 10 bases align to TRBD1. Germline lookup yields CDR1 WSHSY and CDR2 SAAADI. This CDR3 contains 14 residues. V lost 7 bases, J lost 9 bases, and 11 bases stayed unmatched. The CDR3 bases are TGCGCCAGCACCGCACTGACAGGGGGCGAGCGCTACACCTTC. It yields the protein CASTALTGGERYTF.

This rearrangement joins TRBV25-1 to TRBJ1-6; D not certain. The V gene's germline CDR1 is MGHDK and CDR2 SYGVNS. The V end lost 6 bases, the J end lost 10 bases, and 22 bases lay between the germline ends. The CDR3 extends over 16 amino acids. The CDR3: CASSDPGGGPASPLHF. For the CDR3, the DNA is TGTGCCAGCAGCGACCCCGGAGGAGGGCCAGCCTCACCCCTCCACTTT.

The V and J genes are TRBV5-1 and TRBJ1-2, with 8 bases aligning to TRBD1. Germline values: CDR1 SGHRS, CDR2 YFSETQ. This CDR3 contains 13 residues. V dropped 3 bases and J dropped 8; count of bases not matched to a gene: 6. The CDR3 reads CASSSGQGPGYTF. Written as DNA, the CDR3 is TGCGCCAGCAGCTCCGGACAGGGCCCGGGCTACACCTTC.

V and J are TRBV27 and TRBJ2-7; no definite D call. The CDR3 covers 13 residues. CDR1 MNHEY and CDR2 SMNVEV come from the germline V gene (reference sequence). V shed 2 bases and J shed 6 bases, with 11 bases lying between them. The CDR3 is CASSLGNLGEQYF. The CDR3 nucleotides are TGTGCCAGCAGTTTAGGTAACCTCGGCGAGCAGTACTTC.

Points on this clone: A read error may produce the germline difference seen at one junction end. This chain uses TRBV11-2 with TRBJ2-1, with 11 bases matching TRBD2. The CDR3 loop spans 15 amino acids. Germline loops: CDR1 SGHAT, CDR2 FQNNGV. The CDR3 here is CASTLAGGPSKSLFF. CDR3 bases: TGTGCCAGCACCTTAGCGGGAGGGCCCTCTAAGAGTCTGTTCTTC. Looking up the rest from reference TRBV11-2 and TRBJ2-1 gives the full variable domain: EAGVAQSPRYKIIEKRQSVAFWCNPISGHATLYWYQQILGQGPKLLIQFQNNGVVDDSQLPKDRFSAERLKGVDSTLKIQPAKLEDSAVYLCASTLAGGPSKSLFFGPGTRLTVL.

This chain joins TRBV2 and TRBJ2-5; perhaps TRBD2 as D (6 bases). V was shortened by 5 bases and J by 5 bases, with 12 bases between the two germline ends. The germline V gene has CDR1 SNHLY and CDR2 FYNNEI. The CDR3 contains 13 residues. The CDR3 DNA reads as TGTGCCAGCAGTCCCCCGGGGAGGGAGACCCAGTACTTC. This gives the protein CASSPPGRETQYF.

The chain employs TRBV27 and TRBJ1-6; 8 bases agree with TRBD1. V gave up 5 bases and J gave up 10 bases; unmatched junction bases: 4. CDR1 and CDR2 from the germline V gene are MNHEY and SMNVEV (reference sequence). This CDR3 is 13 amino acids long. CDR3 sequence: CASSDRGGSPLHF. The CDR3 DNA reads as TGTGCCAGCAGTGACAGGGGTGGGTCACCCCTCCACTTT.

This clone was detected once. This sequence joins TRBV9 and TRBJ1-1, with 8 bases lining up with TRBD1. Unmatched junction bases numbered 4, after V lost 2 bases and J lost 1 base. The CDR3 spans 15 residues. Germline V gene data show CDR1 as SGDLS and CDR2 as YYNGEE. As DNA, the CDR3 is TGTGCCAGCAGCGTTCGAGGACAGGGGAACACTGAAGCTTTCTTT. Translated: CASSVRGQGNTEAFF.

This chain connects TRBV6-6 to TRBJ2-7; D possibly corresponds to TRBD1 (6 bases). CDR3 length equals 15 residues. V gave up 1 base and J gave up 2 bases, with 12 bases separating them. From germline, CDR1 is MNHNY and CDR2 SVGAGI (reference sequence). This CDR3 reads CASSYFQQGPYEQYF. Written as DNA, the CDR3 is TGTGCCAGCAGTTACTTTCAACAGGGCCCCTACGAGCAGTACTTC.

The rearrangement uses TRBV11-3 and TRBJ2-3, with TRBD1 matching 9 bases. This CDR3 has 16 amino acids. Germline CDR1 SGHNT, CDR2 YENEEA. Trimming took 5 bases from V and 3 from J; bases not matched to a gene: 9. For the CDR3, the DNA is TGTGCCAGCAGCGTCGGGACAGGGATTATTACAGATACGCAGTATTTT. Translated: CASSVGTGIITDTQYF.

The chain has TRBV11-2 and TRBJ1-4; the match to TRBD1 covers 7 bases. In germline, CDR1 is SGHAT, CDR2 FQNNGV. The trim removed 1 base at V and 0 bases at J, leaving 5 bases unmatched. CDR3 length: 17 residues. The CDR3 loop reads CASSLVGQGATNEKLFF. The CDR3 DNA reads TGTGCCAGCAGCTTAGTCGGGCAGGGGGCAACTAATGAAAAACTGTTTTTT. Variable domain in full (rest from reference TRBV11-2 and TRBJ1-4): EAGVAQSPRYKIIEKRQSVAFWCNPISGHATLYWYQQILGQGPKLLIQFQNNGVVDDSQLPKDRFSAERLKGVDSTLKIQPAKLEDSAVYLCASSLVGQGATNEKLFFGSGTQLSVL.

The CDR3 here is CAWTVSRGRKKLFF. CDR3 in DNA: TGTGCCTGGACCGTTAGCAGGGGGCGGAAAAAACTGTTTTTT. J is TRBJ1-4 and V is TRBV30; 8 positions agree with TRBD1. CDR1 and CDR2 (germline): GTSNPN, SVGIG (reference sequence). J gave up 9 bases and V 4 bases, and 10 bases lay outside the gene matches. The CDR3 loop spans 14 amino acids.

The gene calls are TRBV5-1 and TRBJ2-2, with TRBD2 matching over 16 bases. Losses at the gene ends were 3 bases for V and 6 bases for J; bases not matched to a gene: 2. CDR1 and CDR2 from the germline V gene are SGHRS and YFSETQ. CDR3 length: 16 amino acids. This CDR3 is CASSSGTSGRAGELFF. DNA for the CDR3: TGCGCCAGCAGCTCCGGGACTAGCGGGAGGGCCGGGGAGCTGTTTTTT.

This chain joins TRBV2 and TRBJ2-2; D unclear. CDR3 length: 14 amino acids. The V and J ends lost 8 bases and 1 base respectively, with 11 bases between them. Germline V lookup: CDR1 SNHLY, CDR2 FYNNEI. The CDR3 DNA follows: TGTGCCAGCGTACCTAACCGGAACACCGGGGAGCTGTTTTTT. It codes for CASVPNRNTGELFF.

CDR3 sequence: CASSSGSLSYEQYF. The CDR3, as DNA: TGTGCCAGCAGCTCCGGGAGCCTTTCCTACGAGCAGTACTTC. V and J are TRBV2 and TRBJ2-7, with D possibly being TRBD2 (6 bases). V gave up 6 bases and J gave up 1 base, with 13 bases separating them. CDR1 and CDR2 from the germline V gene are SNHLY and FYNNEI. The length of the CDR3 is 14 residues.

The DNA for the CDR3 is TGCGCCAGCAGCCCATTTTTAGGGGAGGATAACTACGAGCAGTACTTC. Amino acids: CASSPFLGEDNYEQYF. The chain is built from TRBV5-1 and TRBJ2-7; maybe TRBD2 (6 bases). CDR1 and CDR2 (germline): SGHRS, YFSETQ. This CDR3 is built from 16 residues. Trimming stripped 4 bases from V and 3 bases from J, with 20 bases between.

The chain couples TRBV6-5 to TRBJ1-2; D ambiguous. Trimming stripped 0 bases from V and 7 bases from J, with 12 bases between. There are 14 residues in the CDR3. CDR1 and CDR2 from the germline V gene are MNHEY and SVGAGI. The CDR3 sequence: CASSYSQEAVGYTF. CDR3 nucleotides: TGTGCCAGCAGTTACTCTCAGGAGGCAGTTGGCTACACCTTC.

V gene TRBV2 combines with J gene TRBJ1-2; 7 bases fit TRBD1. The CDR3 covers 14 residues. Germline V gives CDR1 SNHLY, CDR2 FYNNEI. Germline trimming cut 4 bases from V and 8 bases from J; bases unmatched to any gene: 10. CDR3 protein: CASSGDRSLGGYTF. DNA for the CDR3: TGTGCCAGCAGTGGGGACAGAAGTCTTGGAGGCTACACCTTC.